Following are 5 T cell receptor beta chains from one sample sequenced in a study of shared clonotypes between healthy human individuals. TCRdb's copy holds only in-frame clones and misses some; the assay was immunoSEQ multiplex PCR. The sample shows a few million clones, around 90% of them seen only once. Sequenced input: naive CD4+ T cells sorted from blood. Subset described: CD45RA+ positively selected. The receptors shown here come from a man in his late teens or twenties in good health.

V gene TRBV19 combines with J gene TRBJ1-5, with D possibly TRBD1 on 6 matching bases. CDR1 LNHDA and CDR2 SQIVND come from the germline V gene (reference sequence). V dropped 5 bases and J dropped 2 bases, with 16 bases sitting between them. The CDR3 has 16 amino acids. CDR3 sequence (DNA): TGTGCCAGTAGTCTCATCACAGGGTTTGGCAATCAGCCCCAGCATTTT. Translating gives CASSLITGFGNQPQHF. Full variable domain (outside the CDR3, taken from reference TRBV19 and TRBJ1-5): DGGITQSPKYLFRKEGQNVTLSCEQNLNHDAMYWYRQDPGQGLRLIYYSQIVNDFQKGDIAEGYSVSREKKESFPLTVTSAQKNPTAFYLCASSLITGFGNQPQHFGDGTRLSIL.

The V call is TRBV7-9, the J call TRBJ2-5, with D possibly matching TRBD1 (5 bases). The DNA matches TRBJ2-7 better at its end, which makes the J call doubtful. This CDR3 has 14 amino acids. The germline gives CDR1 SEHNR, CDR2 FQNEAQ (reference sequence). CDR3 protein: CASSLAQGPYEQYF. The CDR3 DNA is TGTGCCAGCAGCTTAGCGCAGGGTCCCTACGAGCAGTACTTC.

The genes are TRBV4-1 and TRBJ2-5; D remains ambiguous. The V gene lost 2 bases and the J gene lost 5 bases, with 9 bases spanning the gap. This CDR3 has 13 amino acids. In germline, CDR1 is MGHRA, CDR2 YSYEKL. The CDR3 region is CASSQFLLETQYF. The CDR3 coding sequence is TGCGCCAGCAGCCAATTCCTACTGGAGACCCAGTACTTC.

V gene TRBV2 combines with J gene TRBJ2-2; 7 bases agree with TRBD1. After removal of 5 bases from V and 7 bases from J, the junction contained 10 bases not matched to a gene. The CDR3 is made up of 15 amino acids. The germline CDR1 and CDR2 sequences are SNHLY and FYNNEI. Here the CDR3 DNA reads TGTGCCAGCAGTCAACAGGGGATGGGGAACGGGGAGCTGTTTTTT. This gives the protein CASSQQGMGNGELFF.

CDR3 amino acids: CASSFLQGGGELFF. The CDR3 nucleotides read TGTGCCAGCAGTTTCCTACAGGGGGGCGGGGAGCTGTTTTTT. The chain joins TRBV6-5 to TRBJ2-2, with 8 positions matching TRBD1. The germline gives CDR1 MNHEY, CDR2 SVGAGI. V was clipped by 4 bases and J by 7 bases; unmatched bases: 5. This CDR3 is built from 14 residues.